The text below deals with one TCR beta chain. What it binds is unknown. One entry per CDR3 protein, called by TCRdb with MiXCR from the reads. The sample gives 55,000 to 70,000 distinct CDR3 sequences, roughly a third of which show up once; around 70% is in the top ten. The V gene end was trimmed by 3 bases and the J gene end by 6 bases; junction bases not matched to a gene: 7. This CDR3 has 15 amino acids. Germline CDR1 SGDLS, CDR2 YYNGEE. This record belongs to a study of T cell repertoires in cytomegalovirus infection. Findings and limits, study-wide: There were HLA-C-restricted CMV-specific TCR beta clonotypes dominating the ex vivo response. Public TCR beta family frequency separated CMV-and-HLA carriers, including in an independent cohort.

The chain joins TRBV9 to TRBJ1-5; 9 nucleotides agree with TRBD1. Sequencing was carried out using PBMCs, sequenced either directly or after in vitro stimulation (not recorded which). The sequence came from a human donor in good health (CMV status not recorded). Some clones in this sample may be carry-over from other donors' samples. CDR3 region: CASSEGQGGGQPQHF. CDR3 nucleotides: TGTGCCAGCAGCGAGGGACAGGGAGGCGGTCAGCCCCAGCATTTT.